This TCR beta chain emerged from a study of T cells in localized non-small cell lung cancer. Measured with immunoSEQ multiplex PCR; TCRdb has only the in-frame clones, and not every one. The sample carries 55,000 to 65,000 clones, 80% to 95% recorded once. The germline V gene encodes CDR1 SGHTA and CDR2 FQGNSA. V dropped 5 bases and J dropped 7 bases, with 14 bases sitting between them. The CDR3 consists of 14 residues. V gene TRBV7-2 combines with J gene TRBJ2-2; perhaps TRBD2 as D (5 bases). The specimen comprised peripheral blood, sampled before any cancer treatment. This sequence was found in a man aged 40 to 69 with stage I lung adenocarcinoma. The CDR3 DNA follows: TGTGCCAGCAGCGGAGGTGGGGTTAACGGGGAGCTGTTTTTT. This gives the protein CASSGGGVNGELFF.